This T cell receptor beta chain was captured by sequencing in a study of shared clonotypes between healthy human individuals. Data came from immunoSEQ multiplex PCR; TCRdb stores just in-frame clones and leaves some out. Here the sample spans about 960,000 clones, 70% to 85% being singletons. Regarding this clone: Its antigen is currently unknown.

CDR3 size: 16 residues. V was clipped by 6 bases and J by 2 bases, with 17 bases between them. The germline V gene encodes CDR1 MRHNA and CDR2 SNTAGT. General study findings and limits: Naive subsets typically showed greater estimated richness than memory subsets. Shared clonotypes: approximately 4.5% naive CD4, under 4% naive CD8, about 2.5% memory CD4, about 0.4% memory CD8. The sole specimen, blood, was sampled, and tissue repertoires likely differ.

V and J are TRBV6-4 and TRBJ1-3; D remains ambiguous. Sequences were obtained from memory CD4+ T cells sorted from blood. Subset of the sample: CD45RA-negative fraction. This receptor was obtained from a man aged 18 to 29 in good health. The CDR3 sequence is CASSAWAAQTGNTIYF. DNA for the CDR3: TGTGCCAGCAGCGCTTGGGCAGCCCAAACTGGAAACACCATATATTTT.